This is a list of T cell receptor beta chains from one sample in a study of cytomegalovirus exposure and HLA in healthy donors. Here immunoSEQ multiplex PCR was the method, and the copy in TCRdb shows in-frame clones only, minus some. The data contain 100,000 or so clones, roughly 69% of them singletons. The sample consisted of PBMCs. Receptors originate from a woman in her twenties or thirties in good health and CMV-seronegative. The CDR3 runs from the conserved cysteine through the conserved F or W. The D gene is left open where the match is weak. Size tells how often a clone was seen (once, few, many) or the class of an expanded clone, and some rows leave it out.

D	V	size	J	CDR3	DNA
TRBD1	TRBV7-2	-	TRBJ1-6	CASSPRTGSDSPLHF	TGTGCCAGCAGCCCCCGGACAGGGTCGGATTCACCCCTCCACTTT
-	TRBV6-5	-	TRBJ1-2	CASSYSAQGNGYTF	TGTGCCAGCAGTTACTCGGCACAGGGAAATGGCTACACCTTC
TRBD1	TRBV7-9	few	TRBJ2-3	CASSSLGTGSTDTQYF	TGTGCCAGCAGTTCACTCGGGACAGGGAGCACAGATACGCAGTATTTT
-	TRBV29-1	-	TRBJ1-1	CSVTQVNTEAFF	TGCAGCGTAACGCAGGTGAACACTGAAGCTTTCTTT
TRBD1	TRBV5-1	few	TRBJ1-1	CASSLEFPGGKVEAFF	TGCGCCAGCAGCTTGGAGTTTCCAGGGGGGAAAGTTGAAGCTTTCTTT
-	TRBV9	-	TRBJ2-3	CASSSRGNPPSSTDTQYF	TGTGCCAGCAGCTCGCGGGGCAACCCACCGTCTAGCACAGATACGCAGTATTTT
TRBD1	TRBV25-1	-	TRBJ1-1	CASRPGGKLTEAFF	TGTGCCAGCAGACCAGGGGGGAAGCTCACTGAAGCTTTCTTT
TRBD1	TRBV4-1	-	TRBJ2-6	CASSPSWTGTGANVLTF	TGCGCCAGCAGCCCCAGTTGGACAGGGACTGGGGCCAACGTCCTGACTTTC
TRBD1	TRBV5-1	-	TRBJ1-1	CASSRTGGVPEAFF	TGCGCCAGCAGCAGGACAGGGGGGGTTCCTGAAGCTTTCTTT
-	TRBV5-1	-	TRBJ2-5	CASSHGKPQETQYF	TGCGCCAGCAGCCACGGGAAGCCGCAGGAGACCCAGTACTTC
-	TRBV30	-	TRBJ2-7	CAWSAYEVGTQYF	TGTGCCTGGAGTGCTTATGAGGTCGGGACTCAGTACTTC
TRBD1	TRBV19	-	TRBJ1-1	CASSIQGAGTEAFF	TGTGCCAGTAGTATTCAGGGGGCAGGGACTGAAGCTTTCTTT
TRBD1	TRBV6-5	-	TRBJ1-6	CASSYIPGQGASPLHF	TGTGCCAGCAGTTACATCCCGGGACAGGGAGCCTCACCCCTCCACTTT
-	TRBV5-1	-	TRBJ2-1	CASSLAAGTVAEQFF	TGCGCCAGCAGCCTCGCGGCGGGGACCGTCGCTGAGCAGTTCTTC
-	TRBV29-1	-	TRBJ2-5	CSVVAGQETQYF	TGCAGCGTTGTGGCAGGGCAAGAGACCCAGTACTTC
-	TRBV19	-	TRBJ2-3	CASSAPGTQYF	TGTGCCAGTAGTGCCCCAGGTACGCAGTATTTT